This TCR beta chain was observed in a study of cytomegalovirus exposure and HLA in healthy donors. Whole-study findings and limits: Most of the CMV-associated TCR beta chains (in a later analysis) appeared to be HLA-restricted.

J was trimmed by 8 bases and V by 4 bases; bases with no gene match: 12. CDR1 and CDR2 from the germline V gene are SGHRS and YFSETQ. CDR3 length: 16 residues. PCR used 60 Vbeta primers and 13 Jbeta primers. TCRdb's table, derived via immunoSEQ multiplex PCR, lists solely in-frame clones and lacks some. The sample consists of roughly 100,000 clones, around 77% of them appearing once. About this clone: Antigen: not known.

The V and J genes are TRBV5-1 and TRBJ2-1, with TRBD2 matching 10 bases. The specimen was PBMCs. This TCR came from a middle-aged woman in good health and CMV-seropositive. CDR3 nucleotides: TGCGCCAGCAGCAGAGGGACTAGCGCGGGAGGGGATGAGCAGTTCTTC. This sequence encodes CASSRGTSAGGDEQFF.